This entry describes one TCR beta chain. Antigen specificity is unknown. This entry comes from a study of shared clonotypes between healthy human individuals. Findings and limits, study-wide: Though the depth was large, rarefaction showed that sorted-subset sequencing was incomplete.

The study ran the assay at deep level. Produced via immunoSEQ multiplex PCR; TCRdb's table is partial and in-frame only. The sample has a few million clones, just over 90% seen once. Germline CDR1 reads SNHLY; CDR2 reads FYNNEI. The CDR3 spans 16 residues. Trimming took 7 bases from V and 2 from J, leaving 20 bases between them. The source of this sequence is a man aged 18 to 29 in good health. The sample comprised naive CD4+ T cells sorted from blood. The subset: CD45RA+ positively selected. The rearrangement uses TRBV2 and TRBJ1-2; D call uncertain. The DNA for the CDR3 is TGTGCCAGCACCGACCCCAAGAGATATCAGAACTATGGCTACACCTTC. Protein sequence: CASTDPKRYQNYGYTF.